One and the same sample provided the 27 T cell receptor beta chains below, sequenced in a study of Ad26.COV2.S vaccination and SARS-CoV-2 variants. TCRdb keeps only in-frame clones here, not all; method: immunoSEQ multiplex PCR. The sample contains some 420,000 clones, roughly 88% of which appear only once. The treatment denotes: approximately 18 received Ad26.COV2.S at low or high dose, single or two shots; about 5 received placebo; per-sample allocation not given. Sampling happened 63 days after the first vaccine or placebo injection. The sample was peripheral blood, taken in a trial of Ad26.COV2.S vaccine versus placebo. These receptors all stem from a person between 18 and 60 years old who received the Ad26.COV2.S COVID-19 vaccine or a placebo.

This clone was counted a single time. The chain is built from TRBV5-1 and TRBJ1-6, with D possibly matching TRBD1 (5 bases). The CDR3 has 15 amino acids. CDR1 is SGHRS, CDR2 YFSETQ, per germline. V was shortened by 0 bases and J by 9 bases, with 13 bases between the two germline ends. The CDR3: CASSLDPLGGSPLHF. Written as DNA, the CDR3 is TGCGCCAGCAGCTTGGATCCGCTGGGGGGTTCACCCCTCCACTTT.

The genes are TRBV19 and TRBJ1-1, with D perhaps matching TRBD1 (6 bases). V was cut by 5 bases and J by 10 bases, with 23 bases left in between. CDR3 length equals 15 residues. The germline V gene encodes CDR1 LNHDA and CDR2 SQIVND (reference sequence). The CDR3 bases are TGTGCCAGTAGTCCCCGAGGAGGGGGAGATGACAGAGCTTTCTTT. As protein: CASSPRGGGDDRAFF.

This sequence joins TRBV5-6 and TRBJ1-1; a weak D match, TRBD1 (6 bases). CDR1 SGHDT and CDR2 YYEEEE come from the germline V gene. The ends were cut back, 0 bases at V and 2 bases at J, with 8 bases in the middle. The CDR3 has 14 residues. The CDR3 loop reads CASSLGGLNTEAFF. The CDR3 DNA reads TGTGCCAGCAGCTTGGGGGGGCTAAACACTGAAGCTTTCTTT.

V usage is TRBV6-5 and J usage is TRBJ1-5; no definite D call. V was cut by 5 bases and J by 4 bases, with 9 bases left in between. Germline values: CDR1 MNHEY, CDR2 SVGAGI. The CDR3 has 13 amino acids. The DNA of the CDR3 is TGTGCCAGCAGTACCGCGCTAAATCAGCCCCAGCATTTT. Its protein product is CASSTALNQPQHF.

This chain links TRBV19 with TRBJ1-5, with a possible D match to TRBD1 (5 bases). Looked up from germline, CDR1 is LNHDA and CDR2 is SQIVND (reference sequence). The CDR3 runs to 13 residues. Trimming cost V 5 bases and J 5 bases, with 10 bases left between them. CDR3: CASSRSGDQPQHF. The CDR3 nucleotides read TGTGCCAGTAGTCGATCGGGGGATCAGCCCCAGCATTTT.

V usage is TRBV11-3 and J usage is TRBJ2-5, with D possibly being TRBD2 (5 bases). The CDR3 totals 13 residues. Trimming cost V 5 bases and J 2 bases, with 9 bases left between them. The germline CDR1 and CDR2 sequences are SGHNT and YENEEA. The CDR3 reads CASSQTNQETQYF. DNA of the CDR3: TGTGCCAGCAGCCAGACTAATCAAGAGACCCAGTACTTC.

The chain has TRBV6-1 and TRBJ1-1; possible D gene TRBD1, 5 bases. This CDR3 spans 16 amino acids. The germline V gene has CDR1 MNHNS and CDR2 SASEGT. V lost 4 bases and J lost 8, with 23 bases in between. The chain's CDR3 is CASSAQTSWGVAEAFF. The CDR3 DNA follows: TGTGCCAGCAGTGCCCAGACTTCATGGGGGGTGGCGGAAGCTTTCTTT.

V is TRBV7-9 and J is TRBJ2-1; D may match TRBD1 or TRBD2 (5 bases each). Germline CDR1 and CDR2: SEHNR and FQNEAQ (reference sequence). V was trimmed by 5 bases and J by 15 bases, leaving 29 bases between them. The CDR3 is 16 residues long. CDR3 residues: CASSPSATGHLSRGFF. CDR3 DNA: TGTGCCAGCAGCCCATCGGCCACGGGGCACTTGTCCCGGGGGTTCTTC.

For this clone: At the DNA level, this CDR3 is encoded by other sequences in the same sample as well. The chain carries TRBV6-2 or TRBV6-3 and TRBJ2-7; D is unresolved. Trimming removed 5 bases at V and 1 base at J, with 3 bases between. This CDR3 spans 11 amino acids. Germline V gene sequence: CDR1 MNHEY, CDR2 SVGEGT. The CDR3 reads CASSRSYEQYF. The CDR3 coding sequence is TGTGCCAGCAGTCGATCCTACGAGCAGTACTTC.

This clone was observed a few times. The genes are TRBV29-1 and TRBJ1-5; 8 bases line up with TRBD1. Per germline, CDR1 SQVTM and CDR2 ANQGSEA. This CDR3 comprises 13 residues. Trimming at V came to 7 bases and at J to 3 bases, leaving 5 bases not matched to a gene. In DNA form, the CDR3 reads TGCAGCGCCCAGGGGGCCTTCAATCAGCCCCAGCATTTT. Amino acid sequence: CSAQGAFNQPQHF.

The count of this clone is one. The CDR3 nucleotides are TGTGCCAGCAGCCGGATCGGACGGGACTACGAGCAGTACTTC. Residues: CASSRIGRDYEQYF. The J gene is TRBJ2-7, the V gene TRBV5-5, with D possibly matching TRBD2 (5 bases). V lost 4 bases to trimming and J lost 3 bases, with 14 bases between them. The germline gives CDR1 SGHKS, CDR2 YYEKEE (reference sequence). The CDR3 runs 14 residues.

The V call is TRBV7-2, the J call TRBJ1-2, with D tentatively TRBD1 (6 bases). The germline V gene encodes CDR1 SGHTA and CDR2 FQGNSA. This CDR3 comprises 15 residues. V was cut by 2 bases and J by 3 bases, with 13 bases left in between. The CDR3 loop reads CASSLYRVTDYGYTF. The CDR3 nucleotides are TGTGCCAGCAGCTTATACAGGGTCACGGACTATGGCTACACCTTC.

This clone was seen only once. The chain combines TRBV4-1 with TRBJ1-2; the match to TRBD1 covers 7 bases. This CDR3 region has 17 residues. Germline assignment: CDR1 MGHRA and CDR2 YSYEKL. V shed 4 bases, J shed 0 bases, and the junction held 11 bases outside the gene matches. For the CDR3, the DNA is TGCGCCAGCAGCCTCGGACACAGGGGACTTACTAACTATGGCTACACCTTC. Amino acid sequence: CASSLGHRGLTNYGYTF.

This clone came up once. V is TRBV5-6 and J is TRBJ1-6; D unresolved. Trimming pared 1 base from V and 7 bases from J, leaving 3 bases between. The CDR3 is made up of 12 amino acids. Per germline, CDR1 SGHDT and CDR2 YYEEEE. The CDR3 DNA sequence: TGTGCCAGCAGCTTGCTGAATTCACCCCTCCACTTT. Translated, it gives CASSLLNSPLHF.

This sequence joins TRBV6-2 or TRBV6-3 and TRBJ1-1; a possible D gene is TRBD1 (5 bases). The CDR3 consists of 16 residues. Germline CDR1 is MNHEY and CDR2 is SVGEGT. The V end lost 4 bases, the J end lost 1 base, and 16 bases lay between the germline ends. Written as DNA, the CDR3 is TGTGCCAGCAGTTTTCCCGGGACCTTAGCGAACACTGAAGCTTTCTTT. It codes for CASSFPGTLANTEAFF.

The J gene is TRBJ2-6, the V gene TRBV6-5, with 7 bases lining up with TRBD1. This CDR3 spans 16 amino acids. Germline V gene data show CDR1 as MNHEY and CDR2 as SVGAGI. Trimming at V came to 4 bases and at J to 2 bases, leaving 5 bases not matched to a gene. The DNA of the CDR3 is TGTGCCAGCAGTTCACAGGGGACGGCTGGGGCCAACGTCCTGACTTTC. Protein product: CASSSQGTAGANVLTF.

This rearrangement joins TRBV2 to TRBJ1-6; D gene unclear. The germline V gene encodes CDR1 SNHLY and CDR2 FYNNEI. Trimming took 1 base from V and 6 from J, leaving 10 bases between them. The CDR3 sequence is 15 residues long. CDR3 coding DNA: TGTGCCAGCAGTGAAGAACGGACTGCTAATTCACCCCTCCACTTT. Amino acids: CASSEERTANSPLHF.

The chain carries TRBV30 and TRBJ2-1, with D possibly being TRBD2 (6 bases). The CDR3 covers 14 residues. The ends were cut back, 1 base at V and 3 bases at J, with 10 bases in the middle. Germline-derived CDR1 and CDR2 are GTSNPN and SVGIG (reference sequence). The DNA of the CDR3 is TGTGCCTGGAGTGCGCTCGGGGGCTACAATGAGCAGTTCTTC. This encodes CAWSALGGYNEQFF.

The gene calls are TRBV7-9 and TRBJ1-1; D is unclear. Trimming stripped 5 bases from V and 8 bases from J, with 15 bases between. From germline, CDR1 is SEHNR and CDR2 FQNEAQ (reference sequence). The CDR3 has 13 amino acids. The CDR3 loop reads CASSPQSTAEAFF. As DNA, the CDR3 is TGTGCCAGCAGCCCTCAATCGACGGCGGAAGCTTTCTTT.

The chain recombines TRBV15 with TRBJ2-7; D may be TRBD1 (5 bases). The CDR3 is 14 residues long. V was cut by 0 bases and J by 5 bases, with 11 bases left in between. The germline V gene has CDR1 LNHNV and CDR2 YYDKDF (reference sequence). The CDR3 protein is CATSRDQGVHEQYF. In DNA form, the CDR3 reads TGTGCCACCAGCAGAGATCAGGGCGTCCACGAGCAGTACTTC.

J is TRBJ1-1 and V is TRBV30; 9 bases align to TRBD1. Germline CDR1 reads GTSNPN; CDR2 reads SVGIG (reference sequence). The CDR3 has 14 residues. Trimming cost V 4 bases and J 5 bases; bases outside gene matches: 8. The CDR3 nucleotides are TGTGCCTGGACCACAGGGACAGGGTGGACTGAAGCTTTCTTT. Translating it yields CAWTTGTGWTEAFF. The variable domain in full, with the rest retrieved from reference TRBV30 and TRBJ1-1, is SQTIHQWPATLVQPVGSPLSLECTVEGTSNPNLYWYRQAAGRGLQLLFYSVGIGQISSEVPQNLSASRPQDRQFILSSKKLLLSDSGFYLCAWTTGTGWTEAFFGQGTRLTVV.

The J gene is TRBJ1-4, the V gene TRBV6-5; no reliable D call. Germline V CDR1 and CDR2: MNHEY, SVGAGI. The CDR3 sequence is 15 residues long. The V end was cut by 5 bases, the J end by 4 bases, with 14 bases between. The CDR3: CASSPNGVVNEKLFF. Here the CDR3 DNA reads TGTGCCAGCAGTCCAAATGGGGTCGTTAATGAAAAACTGTTTTTT.

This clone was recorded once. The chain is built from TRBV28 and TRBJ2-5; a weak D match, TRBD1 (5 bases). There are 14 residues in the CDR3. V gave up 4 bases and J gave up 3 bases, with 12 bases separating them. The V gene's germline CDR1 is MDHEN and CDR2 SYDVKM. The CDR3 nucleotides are TGTGCCAGCAGTTGGCCTCAGGGAAAAGAGACCCAGTACTTC. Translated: CASSWPQGKETQYF. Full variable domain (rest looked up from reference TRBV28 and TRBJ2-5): DVKVTQSSRYLVKRTGEKVFLECVQDMDHENMFWYRQDPGLGLRLIYFSYDVKMKEKGDIPEGYSVSREKKERFSLILESASTNQTSMYLCASSWPQGKETQYFGPGTRLLVL.

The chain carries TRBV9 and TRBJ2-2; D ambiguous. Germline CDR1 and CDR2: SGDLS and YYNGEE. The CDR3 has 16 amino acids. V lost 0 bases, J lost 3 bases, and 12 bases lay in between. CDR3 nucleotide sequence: TGTGCCAGCAGCGTAGCGGTGACGGAAGACACCGGGGAGCTGTTTTTT. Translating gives CASSVAVTEDTGELFF.

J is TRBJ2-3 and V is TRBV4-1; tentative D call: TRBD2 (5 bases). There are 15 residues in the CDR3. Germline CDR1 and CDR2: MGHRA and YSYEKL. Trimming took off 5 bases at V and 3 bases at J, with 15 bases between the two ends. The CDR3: CASSVVEADTDTQYF. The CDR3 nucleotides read TGCGCCAGCAGCGTCGTCGAAGCGGATACAGATACGCAGTATTTT.

In DNA form, the CDR3 reads TGTGCCAGCTCACCACTTTCCGGGCCGAACACCGGGGAGCTGTTTTTT. Its translation is CASSPLSGPNTGELFF. The chain combines TRBV18 with TRBJ2-2, with no clear D. Germline V lookup: CDR1 KGHSH, CDR2 LQKENI. This CDR3 is 16 amino acids long. V was cut by 1 base and J by 0 bases, with 9 bases left in between.

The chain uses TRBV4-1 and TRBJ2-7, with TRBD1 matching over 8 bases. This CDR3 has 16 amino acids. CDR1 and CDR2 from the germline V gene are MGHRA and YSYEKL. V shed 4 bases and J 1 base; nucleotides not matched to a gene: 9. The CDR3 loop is CASSLAGQGGSYEQYF. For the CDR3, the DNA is TGCGCCAGCAGCCTAGCCGGACAGGGAGGATCCTACGAGCAGTACTTC.